The subject of this entry is one T cell receptor (beta chain). The table lists this clone with a few counts. Its antigen is not yet known. The sample holds no much larger clone one base away, and base qualities are not on file. The data were obtained in a study of cytomegalovirus exposure and HLA in healthy donors (dated by TCRdb to about 2017). Regarding the complete study: According to an earlier analysis of several hundred of the donors, about 190 million T cells yielded roughly 100 million unique TCR beta sequences and 276 Gb of sequence data. An early release that covered some 640 HLA-typed donors contained approximately 320 gigabases of sequencing data and 80 million or so unique TCR sequences. Of the 398 genotyped donors, 81% fell in the genetic ancestry cluster associated with self-reported Caucasian donors. The study aimed to test whether signatures of past pathogen exposure could be identified by cataloging public T cell receptors. The T cell repertoires of around 670 subjects were profiled by immunosequencing and related to cytomegalovirus serostatus. Besides the first cohort of around 670 subjects, a separate validation cohort made up of about 120 different subjects was used. High-throughput TCR immunosequencing, statistical association of individual TCRs with disease status, and machine learning were combined to predict cytomegalovirus infection status. In a later analysis, previously published TCR beta repertoires from several hundred donors were re-analyzed and high-resolution HLA genotyping was added so that TCR occurrence patterns could be studied. Rather than drawing on any new phenotypic data, the later analysis identified candidate immune exposures from TCR beta sequences and the way those sequences occurred across donors. In an earlier analysis of roughly 540 of the donors, high-throughput TCR beta sequencing was used to judge whether each TCR beta V gene segment behaved as functional or pseudogenic. Donor age, sex, ethnicity and CMV serostatus were compiled alongside the repertoire data. A later genetic analysis used genome-wide SNP genotypes for about three fifths of the 666 donors, treating that subset as a discovery cohort. Every discovery cohort repertoire had been produced on one sequencing platform. HLA typing included class I and class II loci at four-digit resolution. Typing coverage varied by locus: 629-630 donors for A, B, C, DRB1 and DQB1; roughly 510 for DQA1; 606 for DPA1; under 490 for DPB1. Because of strong linkage in the cohort, roughly five DR-DQ haplotypes were treated as single units for association and clustering. Among about 390 genotyped donors of the cohort, an average of around 240,000 unique TCR beta nucleotide sequences were sequenced per donor, roughly 20% of them non-productive. Summary of the overall study and its limitations: In both the original and validation cohorts, the classifier was reported to diagnose cytomegalovirus status with high specificity and sensitivity. Some IMGT-functional V segments, including TRBV6-2 and TRBV6-3, could not be distinguished by the 87-base-pair reads and were therefore excluded. Specific HLA alleles were associated with over 15,000 TCR beta sequences at a false discovery rate of 0.05 in a later analysis. Correlated functional status among segregating V segments might be attributable to linkage disequilibrium, but an unknown experimental factor could not be ruled out. A cluster of highly shared sequence variants was judged likely to be a technical artifact of the sequencing pipeline. Most TCR sequences were seen in very few donors, while some public TCRs were found in many individuals. In vitro tests confirmed that a few of the cytomegalovirus-associated TCR beta chains recognize cytomegalovirus antigens. A later genetic analysis associated a missense DCLRE1C variant with V-gene and J-gene trimming of TCR beta chains, and an independent cohort replicated the association. Broadly in line with IMGT annotations, most TCR beta V segments showed up in productive rearrangements about 87% or about 30% of the time in an earlier analysis of about 500 of the donors. According to a later analysis, most CMV-associated TCR beta chains appeared to be HLA-restricted, and the HLA associations seemed to be driven largely by CMV exposure. The cohort was sequenced for TCR beta chains only, and without alpha or paired-chain data the features that could be detected were limited. Because counts were too low, about 18 rarely observed V segments, including chromosome 9 orphons, were left out of the earlier analysis of about 620 of the donors. A further reported finding was that TCR beta sequences accurately predicted the HLA-A and HLA-B alleles for most subjects in the first cohort. It was suggested by the authors that the approach could potentially be generalized to other disease states and immunological phenotypes. In a later genetic analysis, fewer N-insertions in productive TCRs were reported among donors in an Asian-associated ancestry cluster than the roughly 640-donor mean. Several of the top co-occurrence clusters appeared to be linked to parvovirus B19, influenza, CMV and Epstein-Barr virus, according to a later analysis. In a later analysis, TCR association rates were found to vary across HLA loci, with the most associated TCRs seen for DRB1 alleles and the fewest for HLA-C alleles. In a later analysis, HLA-associated TCR beta chains showed more clonal expansion and lower generation probabilities than non-associated chains that were equally common. For the cohort, immune exposure information was limited to CMV serostatus. Because some donors lacked HLA typing at each locus, the association tests relied only on the typed subset. Presence/absence analyses assumed roughly uniform sequencing depth across donors, an assumption that may not hold. When HLA alleles, especially DR and DQ, strongly co-occurred, attributing TCR associations to individual alleles was difficult. A total of 150 or so TCR beta chains were listed by the study as associated with cytomegalovirus.

To prepare the library, the immunoSEQ multiplex PCR assay was applied. A mixture of 60 forward primers for TCR Vbeta segments and 13 reverse primers for TCR Jbeta segments was used in the multiplex PCR. The CDR3 region of rearranged TCR beta genes was amplified from genomic DNA by a multiplex PCR assay. Amplified TCR beta libraries were sequenced as 87-base-pair reads on the Illumina HiSeq System. The authors processed their data as follows. In a later analysis, 80 million or so unique TCR beta chains were counted across the approximately 670 repertoires, and roughly 11 million of these chains were shared by at least two donors. Raw reads were error-corrected and collapsed into unique sequences with a nearest-neighbor algorithm that merged closely related sequences to remove PCR and sequencing errors. Alignment of CDR3 sequences to IMGT reference sequences was used to assign V, D and J gene segments. For a sequence to be retained, at least a six-nucleotide match to both a V gene segment and a J gene segment was required. Rearrangements were classified as productive when the CDR3 lacked stop codons and remained in frame with V and J, and all other rearrangements were classified as non-productive. CDR3 was defined according to IMGT convention as the region running from the second conserved V-encoded cysteine to the conserved J-encoded phenylalanine. Sequences without an unambiguous match to a single V gene segment were excluded from the earlier analysis of 500 to 700 of the donors. An earlier analysis of a few hundred of the donors classified V segments as functional when productive rearrangements were above 56.7% and as segregating when the standard deviation between donors was above 5%. A statistical classification framework was developed to diagnose cytomegalovirus status using the catalog of TCR beta chain sequences. V and J gene assignment, in a later analysis, came from comparing TCR nucleotide sequences with IMGT/GENE-DB human TR gene sequences. Using the TCRdist pipeline, a later analysis assigned CDR3 sequences along with most-parsimonious VDJ recombination scenarios. In a later analysis, every TCR beta chain was defined by the combination of its CDR3 amino acid sequence and its V-gene family, and reads without a unique V-gene family were dropped. As a way to deal with suspected cross-contamination and a sequencing artifact, a later analysis dropped 592 nucleotide sequences that were highly shared and had low generation probability. In a later analysis, a clonal expansion index was calculated for each public chain from normalized within-repertoire ranks of inferred template counts. In a later analysis, generation probabilities were computed using a VDJ recombination model fitted to out-of-frame rearrangements, and the results were checked against IGoR. Hypergeometric tests were used in a later analysis to score TCR-TCR, TCR-HLA and TCR-CMV co-occurrence, with a repertoire-size bias correction applied to the TCR pairs. False discovery rates were estimated in a later analysis by permuting HLA or CMV assignments 20 times. In a later analysis, co-occurring TCRs were grouped with DBSCAN, and TCRdist sequence similarity was added when clustering was performed within HLA-allele-positive subsets. Repertoires with fewer than 30,000 or more than 120,000 public chains were left out of co-occurrence clustering, as were several repertoires with anomalous nucleotide sharing. TCRdb provides this immuneACCESS table in a form limited to in-frame rearrangements. Some clones are lacking; in checked studies, under half of them reflect an unresolved V gene, and why the rest are absent is not known. V and J calls and clone size are those listed in that table; D and trimming were worked out from the DNA. This sample comprises 100,000 to 150,000 clones, 55% to 75% of them detected only once. Of the sample, 3% to 4.5% is held by the ten largest clones.

The cohort comprised more than 550 healthy bone marrow donors. Cohort members were all nominally healthy when sampled, although unrecorded immune exposures were likely present. The donor tested CMV seronegative and was one of the 352 seronegative cohort members. A peripheral blood sample was provided by each donor, and peripheral blood mononuclear cells were used for TCR beta sequencing. Genomic DNA was extracted from the blood cell samples with the Qiagen DNeasy Blood Extraction Kit. CDR1 is given as MDHEN and CDR2 as SYDVKM, both from the germline V gene. V is shortened by 8 bases, J by 11 bases, and the region joining them spans 15 bases. The CDR3 numbers 11 residues from cysteine through phenylalanine. The CDR3 DNA has 33 bases and is translated from base 1.

Material for sequencing was PBMCs. The rearrangement joined TRBV28 to TRBJ1-1; no D gene is confidently identified. The sequence came from a man aged 30 to 45 in good health and CMV-seronegative. The nucleotide sequence reads TGTGCCAGCCGCGACTATTGGCAGGCTTTCTTT. Its protein product is CASRDYWQAFF.